This T cell receptor beta chain derives from a study of blood T cell repertoires in COVID-19. The wider study: The samples span acute and convalescent COVID-19 from the United States, Italy and Spain. Sources were T cells, B-cell-depleted T cells, or PBMCs; the material itself was cDNA or gDNA.

Original processing methods: Using reference gene primer amplification, nucleated cell counts were estimated. Only in-frame clones appear in the TCRdb table, and some are missing; sequencing was by immunoSEQ multiplex PCR. Clone size and the V and J calls come from that table; the DNA yielded D and trimming. The profile shows hundreds of thousands of clones, less than 85% of them singletons. This CDR3 spans 18 amino acids. The sample taken for sequencing was peripheral blood. The chain carries TRBV12-1 and TRBJ2-2; the tabulated D call, TRBD2, remains unverified against the DNA. TRBV12-1 is shown as a pseudogene. The receptor was derived from a woman over 75 with active or convalescent COVID-19. The CDR3, as DNA: TGTGCCAGCAGCTCAGGAGGGGGACTAGCGGGAGATGCCGGGGAGCTGTTTTTT. Amino acids: CASSSGGGLAGDAGELFF.